Listed below are T cell receptor beta chains from one sample, sequenced in a study of blood T cell repertoires in COVID-19. Measured with immunoSEQ multiplex PCR; TCRdb has only the in-frame clones, and not every one. The sample holds hundreds of thousands of clones, approximately 88% seen once. Sequenced input: peripheral blood. These receptors were collected from a woman aged 45-65 years with COVID-19, enrolled during active disease. Both conserved end residues are part of each CDR3. The D gene is left open where the match is weak. Size values are once, few and many counts, or a class for expanded clones, and some rows have none.

j_gene: TRBJ2-2
len: 15
d_gene: TRBD1
v_gene: TRBV5-1
abundance: NA
CDR3aa: CASSPGGANTGELFF
CDR3nt: TGCGCCAGCAGCCCAGGGGGTGCTAACACCGGGGAGCTGTTTTTT

j_gene: TRBJ1-2
len: 14
d_gene: TRBD1
v_gene: TRBV3-1/TRBV3-2
abundance: NA
CDR3aa: CASSLSGTDHGYTF
CDR3nt: TGTGCCAGCAGCCTCTCCGGGACAGACCATGGCTACACCTTC

j_gene: TRBJ2-7
len: 15
d_gene: NA
v_gene: TRBV4-2
abundance: NA
CDR3aa: CASSVQGERSYEQYF
CDR3nt: TGTGCCAGCAGCGTTCAAGGAGAGAGGTCCTACGAGCAGTACTTC

j_gene: TRBJ1-3
len: 16
d_gene: TRBD1
v_gene: TRBV28
abundance: NA
CDR3aa: CASSLIGQGSGNTIYF
CDR3nt: TGTGCCAGCAGTTTAATAGGACAGGGCTCTGGAAACACCATATATTTT

j_gene: TRBJ1-2
len: 14
d_gene: NA
v_gene: TRBV7-9
abundance: NA
CDR3aa: CASSLPGRAYGYTF
CDR3nt: TGTGCCAGCAGCTTGCCGGGGAGGGCCTATGGCTACACCTTC

j_gene: TRBJ2-7
len: 16
d_gene: NA
v_gene: TRBV10-3
abundance: NA
CDR3aa: CAISESGTRNSYEQYF
CDR3nt: TGTGCCATCAGTGAGTCGGGGACACGGAACTCCTACGAGCAGTACTTC

j_gene: TRBJ2-7
len: 12
d_gene: NA
v_gene: TRBV28
abundance: NA
CDR3aa: CASNRGSTEQYF
CDR3nt: TGTGCCAGCAATCGGGGATCAACCGAGCAGTACTTC

j_gene: TRBJ1-2
len: 16
d_gene: TRBD1
v_gene: TRBV5-1
abundance: few
CDR3aa: CASSPLQGTFNYGYTF
CDR3nt: TGCGCCAGCAGCCCACTACAGGGGACGTTCAACTATGGCTACACCTTC

j_gene: TRBJ1-1
len: 14
d_gene: NA
v_gene: TRBV2
abundance: once
CDR3aa: CASIKGRRNTEAFF
CDR3nt: TGTGCCAGCATAAAGGGGCGCCGGAACACTGAAGCTTTCTTT

j_gene: TRBJ2-1
len: 16
d_gene: TRBD2
v_gene: TRBV2
abundance: NA
CDR3aa: CASSVWDWGGNNEQFF
CDR3nt: TGTGCCAGCAGTGTGTGGGATTGGGGGGGTAACAATGAGCAGTTCTTC

j_gene: TRBJ1-1
len: 13
d_gene: NA
v_gene: TRBV24-1
abundance: few
CDR3aa: CATTQGLNTEAFF
CDR3nt: TGTGCCACCACACAGGGATTGAACACTGAAGCTTTCTTT

j_gene: TRBJ1-1
len: 14
d_gene: TRBD1
v_gene: TRBV5-4
abundance: once
CDR3aa: CASSSDRLNTEAFF
CDR3nt: TGTGCCAGCAGCTCGGACAGGTTGAACACTGAAGCTTTCTTT

j_gene: TRBJ2-2
len: 19
d_gene: TRBD2
v_gene: TRBV11-2
abundance: NA
CDR3aa: CASSLGYLAGGANTGELFF
CDR3nt: TGTGCCAGCAGCTTAGGGTATCTAGCGGGGGGCGCGAACACCGGGGAGCTGTTTTTT

j_gene: TRBJ1-1
len: 13
d_gene: TRBD1
v_gene: TRBV30
abundance: once
CDR3aa: CAWSRQGGTEAFF
CDR3nt: TGTGCCTGGAGCCGACAGGGGGGCACTGAAGCTTTCTTT

j_gene: TRBJ2-1
len: 14
d_gene: TRBD1
v_gene: TRBV12-5
abundance: once
CDR3aa: CASARDRGGDEQFF
CDR3nt: TGTGCTAGTGCCCGGGACAGGGGGGGGGATGAGCAGTTCTTC